This T cell receptor (beta chain) derives from a study of CD8+ T cells in alopecia areata. Across the study: After 6 to 18 months of tofacitinib, follow-up continued 6 months off drug. Notes on the study in general: In lesional scalp, particularly from alopecia totalis/universalis, clonality was higher than in normal scalp. The presence of one nonresponder keeps the tie between baseline CD8+ expansion and response uncertain.

This CDR3 region has 11 residues. V dropped 4 bases and J dropped 3 bases, with 6 bases sitting between them. Germline lookup yields CDR1 SQVTM and CDR2 ANQGSEA. RNA, once extracted, was reverse transcribed into cDNA for use as the sequencing template. TCRdb's copy holds only in-frame clones and misses some; the assay was immunoSEQ multiplex PCR. Altogether under 200,000 clones are present, about three fifths being singletons, with the ten largest covering approximately 0.9%. On this clone: The antigen is unknown.

Treatment: oral pan-JAK inhibitor, 5-10 mg twice daily. Alopecia areata patients had lesional scalp punch biopsies and peripheral blood taken from them. The TCR was taken from a human donor with alopecia areata. J is TRBJ1-1 and V is TRBV29-1; D remains ambiguous. The source material was CD4+ T cells sorted from blood, sampled at week 4, from a patient treated with tofacitinib. In nucleotides, the CDR3 is TGCAGCGTTGGAGGATACACTGAAGCTTTCTTT. Protein: CSVGGYTEAFF.